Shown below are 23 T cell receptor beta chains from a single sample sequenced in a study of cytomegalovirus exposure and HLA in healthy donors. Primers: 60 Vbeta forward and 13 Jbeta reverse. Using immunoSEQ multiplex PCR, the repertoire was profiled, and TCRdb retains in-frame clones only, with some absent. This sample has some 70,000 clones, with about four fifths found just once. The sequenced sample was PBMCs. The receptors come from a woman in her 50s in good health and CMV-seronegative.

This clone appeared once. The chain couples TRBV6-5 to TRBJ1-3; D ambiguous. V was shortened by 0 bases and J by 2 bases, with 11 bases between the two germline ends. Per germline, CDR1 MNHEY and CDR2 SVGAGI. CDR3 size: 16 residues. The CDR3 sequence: CASSYSRRVAGNTIYF. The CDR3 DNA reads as TGTGCCAGCAGTTACTCGAGGAGGGTTGCTGGAAACACCATATATTTT.

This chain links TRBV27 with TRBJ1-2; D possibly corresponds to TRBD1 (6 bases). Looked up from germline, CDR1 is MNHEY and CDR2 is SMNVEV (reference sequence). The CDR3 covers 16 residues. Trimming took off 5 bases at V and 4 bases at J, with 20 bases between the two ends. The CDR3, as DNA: TGTGCCAGCAGTAGAACCGGGACATCCCCCCCCTATGGCTACACCTTC. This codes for CASSRTGTSPPYGYTF.

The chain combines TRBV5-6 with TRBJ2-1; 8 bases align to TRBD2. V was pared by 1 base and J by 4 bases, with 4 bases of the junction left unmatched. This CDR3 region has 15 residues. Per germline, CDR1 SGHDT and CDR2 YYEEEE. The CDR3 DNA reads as TGTGCCAGCAGCTTGAGTCCTAGCGGGTACAATGAGCAGTTCTTC. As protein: CASSLSPSGYNEQFF.

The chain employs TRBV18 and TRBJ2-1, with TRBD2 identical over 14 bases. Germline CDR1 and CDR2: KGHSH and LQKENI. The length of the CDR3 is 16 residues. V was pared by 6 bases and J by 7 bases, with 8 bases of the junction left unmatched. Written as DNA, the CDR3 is TGTGCCAGCTCTTCCCCCGGGACTAGCGGGGGTAATGAGCAGTTCTTC. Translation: CASSSPGTSGGNEQFF.

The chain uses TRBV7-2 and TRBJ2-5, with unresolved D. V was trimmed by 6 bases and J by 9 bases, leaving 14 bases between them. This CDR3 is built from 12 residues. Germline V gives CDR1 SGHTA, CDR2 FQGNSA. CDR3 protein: CASSFNSRAQYF. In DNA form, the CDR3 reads TGTGCCAGCAGTTTTAATTCCCGGGCCCAGTACTTC. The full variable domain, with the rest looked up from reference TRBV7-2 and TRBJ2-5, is GAGVSQSPSNKVTEKGKDVELRCDPISGHTALYWYRQSLGQGLEFLIYFQGNSAPDKSGLPSDRFSAERTGGSVSTLTIQRTQQEDSAVYLCASSFNSRAQYFGPGTRLLVL.

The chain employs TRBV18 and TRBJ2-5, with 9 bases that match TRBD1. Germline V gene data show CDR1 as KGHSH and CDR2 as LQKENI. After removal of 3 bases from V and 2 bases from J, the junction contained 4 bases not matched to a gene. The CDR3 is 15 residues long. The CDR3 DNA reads TGTGCCAGCTCACCTACAGGGGGCCCGCAAGAGACCCAGTACTTC. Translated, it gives CASSPTGGPQETQYF.

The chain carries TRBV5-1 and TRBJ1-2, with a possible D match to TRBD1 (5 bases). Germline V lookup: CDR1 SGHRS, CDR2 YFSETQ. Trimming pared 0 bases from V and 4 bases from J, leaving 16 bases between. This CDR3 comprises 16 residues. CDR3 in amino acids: CASSLAPTWGGYGYTF. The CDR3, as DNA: TGCGCCAGCAGCTTGGCACCAACTTGGGGCGGCTATGGCTACACCTTC.

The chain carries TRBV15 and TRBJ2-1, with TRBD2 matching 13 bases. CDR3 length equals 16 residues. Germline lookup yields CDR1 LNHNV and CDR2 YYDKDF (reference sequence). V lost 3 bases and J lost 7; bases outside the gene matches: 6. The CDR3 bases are TGTGCCACCAGCAGGGCACTAGCGGGGGGGAGAAATGAGCAGTTCTTC. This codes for CATSRALAGGRNEQFF.

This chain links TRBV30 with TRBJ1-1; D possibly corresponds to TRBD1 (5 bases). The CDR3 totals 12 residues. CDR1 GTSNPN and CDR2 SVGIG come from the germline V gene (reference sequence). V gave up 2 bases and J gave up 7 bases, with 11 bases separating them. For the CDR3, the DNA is TGTGCCTGGAGTCTGGACGGGGGTGAAGCTTTCTTT. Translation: CAWSLDGGEAFF. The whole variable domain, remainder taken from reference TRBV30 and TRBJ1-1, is SQTIHQWPATLVQPVGSPLSLECTVEGTSNPNLYWYRQAAGRGLQLLFYSVGIGQISSEVPQNLSASRPQDRQFILSSKKLLLSDSGFYLCAWSLDGGEAFFGQGTRLTVV.

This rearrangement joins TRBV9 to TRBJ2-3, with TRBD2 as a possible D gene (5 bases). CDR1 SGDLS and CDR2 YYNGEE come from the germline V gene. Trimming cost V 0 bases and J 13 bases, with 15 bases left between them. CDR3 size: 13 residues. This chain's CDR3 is CASSVAGPGVKYF. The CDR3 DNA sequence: TGTGCCAGCAGCGTAGCAGGCCCCGGGGTCAAGTATTTT.

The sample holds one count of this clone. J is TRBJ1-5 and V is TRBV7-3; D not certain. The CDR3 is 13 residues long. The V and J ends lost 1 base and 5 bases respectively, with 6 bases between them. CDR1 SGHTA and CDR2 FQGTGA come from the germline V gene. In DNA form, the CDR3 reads TGTGCCAGCAGCTTAAACAGAGATCAGCCCCAGCATTTT. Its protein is CASSLNRDQPQHF.

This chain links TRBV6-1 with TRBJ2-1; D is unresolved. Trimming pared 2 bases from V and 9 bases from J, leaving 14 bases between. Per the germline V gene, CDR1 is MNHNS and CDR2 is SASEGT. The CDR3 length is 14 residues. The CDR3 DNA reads TGTGCCAGCAGTGAAAGTGGTCGATACGGTGAGCAGTTCTTC. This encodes CASSESGRYGEQFF.

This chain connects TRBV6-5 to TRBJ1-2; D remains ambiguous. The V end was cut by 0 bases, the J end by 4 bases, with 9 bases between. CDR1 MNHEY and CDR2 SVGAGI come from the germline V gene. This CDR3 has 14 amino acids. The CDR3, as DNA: TGTGCCAGCAGTTACTCGCGGCAAGGCTATGGCTACACCTTC. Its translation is CASSYSRQGYGYTF.

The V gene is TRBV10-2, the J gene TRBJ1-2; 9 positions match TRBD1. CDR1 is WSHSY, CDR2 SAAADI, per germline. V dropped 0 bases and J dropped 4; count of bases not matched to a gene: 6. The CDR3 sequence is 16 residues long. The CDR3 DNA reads TGCGCCAGCAGTGAGTCAGGGGGGACAGGGCCCTATGGCTACACCTTC. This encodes CASSESGGTGPYGYTF.

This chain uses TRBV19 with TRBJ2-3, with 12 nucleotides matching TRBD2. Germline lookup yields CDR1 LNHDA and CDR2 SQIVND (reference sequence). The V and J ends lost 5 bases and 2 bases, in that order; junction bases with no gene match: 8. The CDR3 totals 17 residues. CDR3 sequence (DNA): TGTGCCAGTAGTGAGGGACTAGCGGGCCCATCCACAGATACGCAGTATTTT. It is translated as CASSEGLAGPSTDTQYF.

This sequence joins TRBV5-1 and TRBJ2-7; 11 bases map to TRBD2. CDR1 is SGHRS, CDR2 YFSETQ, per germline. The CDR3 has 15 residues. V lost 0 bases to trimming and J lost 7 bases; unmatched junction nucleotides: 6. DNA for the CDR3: TGCGCCAGCAGCTTGGGGTCCGGGACTAGCGGAGAGCAGTACTTC. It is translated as CASSLGSGTSGEQYF.

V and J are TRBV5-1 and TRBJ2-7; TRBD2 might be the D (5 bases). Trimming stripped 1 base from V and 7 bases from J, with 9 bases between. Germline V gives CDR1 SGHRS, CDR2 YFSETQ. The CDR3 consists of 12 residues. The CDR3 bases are TGCGCCAGCAGCTTGACCCCGGGGGAGCAGTACTTC. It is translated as CASSLTPGEQYF. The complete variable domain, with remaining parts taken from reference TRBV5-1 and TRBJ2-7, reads KAGVTQTPRYLIKTRGQQVTLSCSPISGHRSVSWYQQTPGQGLQFLFEYFSETQRNKGNFPGRFSGRQFSNSRSEMNVSTLELGDSALYLCASSLTPGEQYFGPGTRLTVT.

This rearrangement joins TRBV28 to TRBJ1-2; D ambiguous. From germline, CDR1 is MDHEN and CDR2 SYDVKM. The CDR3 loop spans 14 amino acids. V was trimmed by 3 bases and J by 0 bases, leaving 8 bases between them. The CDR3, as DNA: TGTGCCAGCAGTTTGATCGGAGCTAACTATGGCTACACCTTC. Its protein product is CASSLIGANYGYTF.

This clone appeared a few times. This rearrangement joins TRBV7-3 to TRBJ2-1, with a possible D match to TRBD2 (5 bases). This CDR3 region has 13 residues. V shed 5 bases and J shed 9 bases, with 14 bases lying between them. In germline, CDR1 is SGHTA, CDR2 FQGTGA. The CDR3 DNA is TGTGCCAGCAGCCCTACTAGTTCGGGTGAGCAGTTCTTC. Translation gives CASSPTSSGEQFF.

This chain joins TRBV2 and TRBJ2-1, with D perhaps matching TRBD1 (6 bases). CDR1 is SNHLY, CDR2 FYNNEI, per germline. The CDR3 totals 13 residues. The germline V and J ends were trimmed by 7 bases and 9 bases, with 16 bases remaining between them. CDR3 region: CASTKTGFGEQFF. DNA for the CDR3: TGTGCCAGCACCAAAACAGGGTTCGGTGAGCAGTTCTTC.

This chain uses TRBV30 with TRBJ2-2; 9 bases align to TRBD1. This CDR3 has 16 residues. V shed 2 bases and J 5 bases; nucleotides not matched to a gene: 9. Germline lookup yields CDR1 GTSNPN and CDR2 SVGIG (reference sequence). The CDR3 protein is CAWSRGGTGSTGELFF. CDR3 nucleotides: TGTGCCTGGAGTAGGGGGGGGACAGGGTCTACCGGGGAGCTGTTTTTT.

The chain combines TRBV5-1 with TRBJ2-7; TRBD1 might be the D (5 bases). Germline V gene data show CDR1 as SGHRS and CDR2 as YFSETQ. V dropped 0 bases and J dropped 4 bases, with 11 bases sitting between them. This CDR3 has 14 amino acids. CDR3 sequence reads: CASSLDRTVYEQYF. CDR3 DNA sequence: TGCGCCAGCAGCTTGGACAGGACCGTTTACGAGCAGTACTTC.

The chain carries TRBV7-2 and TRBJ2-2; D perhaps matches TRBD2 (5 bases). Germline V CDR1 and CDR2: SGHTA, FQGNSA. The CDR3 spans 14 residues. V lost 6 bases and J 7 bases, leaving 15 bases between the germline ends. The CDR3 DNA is TGTGCCAGCAGTCACAGACCCGCGGGCGGGGAGCTGTTTTTT. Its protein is CASSHRPAGGELFF.